These T cell receptor beta chains were read from a single sample in a study of spatial heterogeneity in lung cancer. Using its own MiXCR run on the 5' RACE reads, TCRdb lists one record per CDR3 protein. The sample carries approximately 26,000 distinct CDR3 sequences, 8.8% recorded once. The specimen comprised lung tumor tissue, sampled at surgery. These receptors all stem from a male donor with early-stage non-small cell lung cancer. Each CDR3 is given with its conserved first and last residue. D genes are given only for firm matches.

J,V,D,CDR3
TRBJ2-1,TRBV19,.,CASSEWLHSYNEQFF
TRBJ2-3,TRBV2,.,CASSAGLSTDTQYF
TRBJ2-7,TRBV5-4,.,CASSFRAGSGDEQYF
TRBJ2-1,TRBV28,TRBD2,CASSPQTSGRKNEQFF
TRBJ2-7,TRBV9,.,CASSVGAGDYSGEQYF
TRBJ2-1,TRBV6-1,.,CAYRGGNYNEQFF
TRBJ2-1,TRBV24-1,.,CATSRGSSYNEQFF
TRBJ2-5,TRBV3-1,.,CASSQYQETQYF
TRBJ1-1,TRBV4-2,TRBD1,CASSSGGNTEAFF
TRBJ1-1,TRBV7-2,.,CASSLASTGQANTEAFF
TRBJ2-3,TRBV7-3,.,CASSFKGTDTQYF
TRBJ2-3,TRBV7-2,.,CASSLTTGAPVDTQYF
TRBJ2-1,TRBV6-2/TRBV6-3,.,CASSSPRGYEQFF
TRBJ2-6,TRBV7-3,.,CASSLRSVLSGANVLTF
TRBJ2-7,TRBV9,.,CASSPGYEQYF
TRBJ1-2,TRBV28,.,CASSHPNRGHYGYTF